A selection of T cell receptor beta chains follows, all from one sample in a study of T cell responses to AZD1222 COVID-19 vaccine. Libraries were prepared by immunoSEQ multiplex PCR; TCRdb keeps only in-frame clonotypes and omits some of them. This table has more than 95,000 clones, roughly 87% appearing once. The source material was peripheral blood, sampled 28 days after the second AZD1222 dose. These receptor sequences come from an adult who received the AZD1222 COVID-19 vaccine. Both conserved end residues are part of each CDR3. A D gene is named only where the DNA matches it firmly. The listing skips clone size in some rows; elsewhere it reads once, few, many or a size class.

CDR3 DNA | CDR3 protein | J gene | D gene | V gene | clone size
TGTGCCAGCAGTTTATCGCCCGGGGAAGTTGGCTACACCTTC | CASSLSPGEVGYTF | TRBJ1-2 | - | TRBV27 | once
TGTGCCAGCACCTTCCGGGGGGGTAGGGATACGCAGTATTTT | CASTFRGGRDTQYF | TRBJ2-3 | TRBD2 | TRBV27 | -
TGTGCCAGCACGGCGGGGGGTTCCTCCTACAATGAGCAGTTCTTC | CASTAGGSSYNEQFF | TRBJ2-1 | TRBD2 | TRBV7-2 | -
TGTGCCAGCAGTCCCGGGAGAGAGCAGTACTTC | CASSPGREQYF | TRBJ2-7 | - | TRBV28 | -
TGTGCCAGCAGCTTACGCGGGAGGGATCAAGAGCAGTTCTTC | CASSLRGRDQEQFF | TRBJ2-1 | TRBD2 | TRBV7-2 | once
TGTGCCAGCAGTTCAGGGGTTGGAAACACCATATATTTT | CASSSGVGNTIYF | TRBJ1-3 | - | TRBV28 | few
TGTGCCAGCAGCCCAACTTTACTGGACTCGGGGTCCTACAATGAGCAGTTCTTC | CASSPTLLDSGSYNEQFF | TRBJ2-1 | - | TRBV7-9 | -
TGTGCCAGCAGTTTAGGTATCCGGACCCTTTACAATGAGCAGTTCTTC | CASSLGIRTLYNEQFF | TRBJ2-1 | - | TRBV28 | -
TGTGCCAGCAGTGAAGTGGGCGCCCCGAGCGAGCAGTACTTC | CASSEVGAPSEQYF | TRBJ2-7 | - | TRBV25-1 | -
TGTGCCAGCAGCTTAGCGAGTCTAGGGGCCGGGGAGCTGTTTTTT | CASSLASLGAGELFF | TRBJ2-2 | - | TRBV7-9 | -
TGTGCCAGCAGCTGGCCTGGACAGGGTTTCTACGAGCAGTACTTC | CASSWPGQGFYEQYF | TRBJ2-7 | TRBD1 | TRBV7-2 | -
TGTGCCAGAAGCTTAGTGGGCCTAGCGGGACCCTACAATGAGCAGTTCTTC | CARSLVGLAGPYNEQFF | TRBJ2-1 | - | TRBV7-5 | -
TGTGCCAGCAGTGATGGGGTTGGCTACACCTTC | CASSDGVGYTF | TRBJ1-2 | - | TRBV6-4 | -
TGTGCCAGCAGCCCCGGACTAGCGGGAGGGCCTAACACCGGGGAGCTGTTTTTT | CASSPGLAGGPNTGELFF | TRBJ2-2 | TRBD2 | TRBV5-4 | -
TGTGCCAGCAGCTTGGCCGGAACAGGGTATGGCAATCAGCCCCAGCATTTT | CASSLAGTGYGNQPQHF | TRBJ1-5 | - | TRBV5-6 | -
TGTGCCAGTAGTATAGACACCGCCCGAAATGAAAAACTGTTTTTT | CASSIDTARNEKLFF | TRBJ1-4 | - | TRBV19 | once